This T cell receptor (beta chain) originates from a study of CD8+CD57+ T cells in acquired aplastic anemia. The CDR3 covers 13 residues. V trimming: 7 bases; J trimming: 0 bases; junction bases outside the gene matches: 2. Germline V CDR1 and CDR2: SGHTA, FQGNSA. It was patients with CD8+CD57+ cell expansion by flow cytometry who were chosen for sequencing. The diagnosis in all patients was severe acquired aplastic anemia. A note on this clonotype: Since a much larger clone is just one base distant, this may be a read error.

Genomic DNA acted as the template from which TCR beta VDJ combination and CDR3 sequence profiling were carried out. Via MiXCR, TCRdb re-called the reads, giving one row per CDR3 protein. The data contain a few hundred thousand distinct CDR3 sequences, under 40% of them seen just once; the ten biggest clones take up 0.7% to 1%. The sequence came from a human donor with aplastic anemia. The chain has TRBV7-2 and TRBJ2-7, with 8 bases lining up with TRBD1. Specimen: sorted CD4+, CD8+, or CD8+CD57+ T cells (not recorded which) from PBMCs. The CDR3 region has the DNA TGTGCCAGCACCGGGACAGGCTCCTACGAGCAGTACTTC. Translating gives CASTGTGSYEQYF.